This TCR beta chain comes out of a study of shared clonotypes between healthy human individuals. This clone was detected only a few times. Its antigen is not identified. The repertoire was sequenced with immunoSEQ multiplex PCR; TCRdb's copy has only in-frame clones and lacks some. Counted here are around 750,000 clones, around 72% occurring once; the ten biggest clones make up roughly 1.7%. The CDR3 is 11 residues long. With 5 bases removed from V and 5 bases from J, the gap between germline ends came to 6 bases. Germline lookup yields CDR1 SSHAT and CDR2 FNYEAQ (reference sequence). Study findings and constraints: Clonotypes not shared had lower generation probabilities than those common to all four donors.

The rearrangement uses TRBV7-7 and TRBJ2-5; no firm D call. Sequencing was done on a sample of memory CD4+ T cells sorted from blood. Subset specified: CD45RA-negative fraction. The clonotype comes from a woman between 25 and 40 years old in good health. CDR3 in amino acids: CASSTGETQYF. CDR3 DNA: TGTGCCAGCAGCACCGGGGAGACCCAGTACTTC.